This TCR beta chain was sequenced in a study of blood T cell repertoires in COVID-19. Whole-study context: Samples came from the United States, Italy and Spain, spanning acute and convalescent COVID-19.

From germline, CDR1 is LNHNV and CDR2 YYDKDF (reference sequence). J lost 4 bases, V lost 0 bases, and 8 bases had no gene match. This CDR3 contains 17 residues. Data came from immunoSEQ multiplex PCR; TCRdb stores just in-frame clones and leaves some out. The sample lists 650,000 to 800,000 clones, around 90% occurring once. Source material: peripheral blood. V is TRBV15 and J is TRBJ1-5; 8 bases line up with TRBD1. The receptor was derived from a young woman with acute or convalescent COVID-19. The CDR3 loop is CATSRDLRQGANQPQHF. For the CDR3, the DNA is TGTGCCACCAGCAGAGATCTAAGGCAGGGGGCAAATCAGCCCCAGCATTTT.